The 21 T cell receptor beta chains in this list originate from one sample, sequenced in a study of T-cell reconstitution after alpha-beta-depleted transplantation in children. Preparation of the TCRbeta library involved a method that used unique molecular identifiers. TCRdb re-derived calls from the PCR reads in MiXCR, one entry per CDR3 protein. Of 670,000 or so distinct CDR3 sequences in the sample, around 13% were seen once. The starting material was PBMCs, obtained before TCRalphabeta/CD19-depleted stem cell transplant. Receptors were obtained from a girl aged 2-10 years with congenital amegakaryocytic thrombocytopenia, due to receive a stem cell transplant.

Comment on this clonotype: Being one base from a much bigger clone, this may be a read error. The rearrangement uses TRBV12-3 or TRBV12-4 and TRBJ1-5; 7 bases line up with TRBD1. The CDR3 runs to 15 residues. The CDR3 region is CASRRTGPSLQPHHF. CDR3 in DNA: TGTGCCAGCAGGAGGACAGGTCCTTCCTTGCAGCCCCATCATTTT.

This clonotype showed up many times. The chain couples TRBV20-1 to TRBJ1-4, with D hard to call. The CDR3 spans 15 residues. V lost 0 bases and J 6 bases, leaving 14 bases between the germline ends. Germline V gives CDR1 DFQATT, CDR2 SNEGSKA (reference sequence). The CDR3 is CSAREWQALYEKLFF. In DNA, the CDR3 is TGCAGTGCTAGAGAGTGGCAGGCTCTTTATGAAAAACTGTTTTTT.

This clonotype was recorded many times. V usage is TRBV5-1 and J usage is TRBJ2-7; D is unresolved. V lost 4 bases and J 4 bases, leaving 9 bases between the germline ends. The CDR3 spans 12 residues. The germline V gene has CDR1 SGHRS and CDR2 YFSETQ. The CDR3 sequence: CASSVEGYEQYF. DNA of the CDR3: TGCGCCAGCAGCGTTGAAGGGTACGAGCAGTACTTC.

CDR3 in DNA: TGTGCCAGCAGCGGCAGTTCCGTAAGGGACACGCAGTATTTT. The encoded protein is CASSGSSVRDTQYF. J is TRBJ2-3 and V is TRBV7-2; either TRBD1 or TRBD2 may fit D (5 bases each). V lost 5 bases and J 9 bases, leaving 18 bases between the germline ends. The germline V gene has CDR1 SGHTA and CDR2 FQGNSA. This CDR3 has 14 residues.

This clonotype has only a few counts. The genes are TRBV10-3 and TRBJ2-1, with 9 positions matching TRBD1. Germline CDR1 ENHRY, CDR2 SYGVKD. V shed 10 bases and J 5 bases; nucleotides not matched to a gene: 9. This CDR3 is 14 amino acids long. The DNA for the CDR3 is TGTGCCACGGGTGGGGACAGGGCAAACAATGAGCAGTTCTTC. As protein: CATGGDRANNEQFF.

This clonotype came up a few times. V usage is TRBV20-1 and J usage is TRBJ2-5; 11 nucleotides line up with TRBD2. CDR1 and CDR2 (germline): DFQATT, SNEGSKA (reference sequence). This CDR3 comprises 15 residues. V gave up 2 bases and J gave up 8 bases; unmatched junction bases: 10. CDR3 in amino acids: CSARIPGLAGGTQYF. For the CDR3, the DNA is TGCAGTGCTAGAATCCCGGGGCTAGCGGGAGGCACCCAGTACTTC.

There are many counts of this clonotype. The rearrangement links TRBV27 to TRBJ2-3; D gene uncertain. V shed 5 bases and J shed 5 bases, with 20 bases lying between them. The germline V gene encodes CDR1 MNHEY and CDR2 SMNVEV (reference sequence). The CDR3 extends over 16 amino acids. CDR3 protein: CASSPQSFATIDTQYF. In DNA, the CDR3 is TGTGCCAGCAGTCCACAGTCGTTTGCGACGATAGATACGCAGTATTTT.

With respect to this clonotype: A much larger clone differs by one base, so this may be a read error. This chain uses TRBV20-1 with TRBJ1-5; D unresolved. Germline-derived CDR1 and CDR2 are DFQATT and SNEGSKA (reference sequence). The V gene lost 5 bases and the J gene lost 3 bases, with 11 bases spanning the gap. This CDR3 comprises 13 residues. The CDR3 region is CSAGIIFNQPQHF. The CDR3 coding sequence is TGCAGTGCTGGGATAATCTTCAATCAGCCCCAGCATTTT.

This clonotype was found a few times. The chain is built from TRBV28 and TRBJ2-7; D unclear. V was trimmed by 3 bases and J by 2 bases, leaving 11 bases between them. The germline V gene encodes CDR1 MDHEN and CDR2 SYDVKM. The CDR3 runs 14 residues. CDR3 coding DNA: TGTGCCAGCAGTTTGGCAGATTCCCCCTACGAGCAGTACTTC. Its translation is CASSLADSPYEQYF. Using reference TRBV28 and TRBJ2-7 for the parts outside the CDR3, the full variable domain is DVKVTQSSRYLVKRTGEKVFLECVQDMDHENMFWYRQDPGLGLRLIYFSYDVKMKEKGDIPEGYSVSREKKERFSLILESASTNQTSMYLCASSLADSPYEQYFGPGTRLTVT.

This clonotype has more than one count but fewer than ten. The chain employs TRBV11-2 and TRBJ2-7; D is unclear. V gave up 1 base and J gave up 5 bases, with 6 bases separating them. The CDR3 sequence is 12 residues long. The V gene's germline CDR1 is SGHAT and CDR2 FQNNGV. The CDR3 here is CASSLGFNEQYF. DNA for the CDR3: TGTGCCAGCAGCTTAGGATTTAACGAGCAGTACTTC.

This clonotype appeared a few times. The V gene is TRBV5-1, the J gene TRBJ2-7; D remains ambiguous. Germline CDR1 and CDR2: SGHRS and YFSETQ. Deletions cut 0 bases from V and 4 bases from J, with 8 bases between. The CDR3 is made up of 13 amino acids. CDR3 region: CASSLELGYEQYF. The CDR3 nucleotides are TGCGCCAGCAGCTTGGAGTTGGGATACGAGCAGTACTTC.

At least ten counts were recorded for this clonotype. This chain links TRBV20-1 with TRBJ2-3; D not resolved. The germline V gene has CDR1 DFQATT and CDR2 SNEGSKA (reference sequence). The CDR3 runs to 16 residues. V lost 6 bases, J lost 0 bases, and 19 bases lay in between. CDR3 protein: CSAARVTIRSTDTQYF. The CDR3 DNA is TGCAGTGCCGCCCGGGTCACGATACGCAGCACAGATACGCAGTATTTT.

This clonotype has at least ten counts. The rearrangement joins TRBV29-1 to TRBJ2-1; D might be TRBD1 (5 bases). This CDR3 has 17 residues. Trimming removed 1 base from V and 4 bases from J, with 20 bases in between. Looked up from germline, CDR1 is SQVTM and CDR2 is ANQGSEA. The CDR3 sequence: CSVEGSSRTSLYNEQFF. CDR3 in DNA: TGCAGCGTTGAAGGTTCCTCTCGGACATCCCTTTACAATGAGCAGTTCTTC.

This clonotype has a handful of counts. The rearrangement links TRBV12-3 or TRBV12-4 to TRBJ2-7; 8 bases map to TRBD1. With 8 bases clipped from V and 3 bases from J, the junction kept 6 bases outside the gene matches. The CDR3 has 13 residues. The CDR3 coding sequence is TGTGCCAGCCTGGAGACAGGGGACTACGAGCAGTACTTC. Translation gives CASLETGDYEQYF.

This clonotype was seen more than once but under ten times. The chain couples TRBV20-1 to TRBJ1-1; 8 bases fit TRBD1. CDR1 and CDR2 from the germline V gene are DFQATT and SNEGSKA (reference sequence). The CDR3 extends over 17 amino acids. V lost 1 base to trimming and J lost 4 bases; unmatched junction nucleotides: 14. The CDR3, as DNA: TGCAGTGCTAGAGCCCCCTTGGGCCGCACAGGGGGCACTGAAGCTTTCTTT. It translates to CSARAPLGRTGGTEAFF.

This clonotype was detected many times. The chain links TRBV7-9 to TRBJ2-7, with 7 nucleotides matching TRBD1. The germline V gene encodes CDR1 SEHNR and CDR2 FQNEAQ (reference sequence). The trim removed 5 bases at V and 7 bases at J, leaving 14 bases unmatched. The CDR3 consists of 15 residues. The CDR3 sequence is CASSLRQGLLREQYF. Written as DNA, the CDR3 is TGTGCCAGCAGCCTGAGACAGGGTCTCTTAAGAGAGCAGTACTTC. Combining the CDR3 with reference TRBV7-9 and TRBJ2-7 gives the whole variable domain DTGVSQNPRHKITKRGQNVTFRCDPISEHNRLYWYRQTLGQGPEFLTYFQNEAQLEKSRLLSDRFSAERPKGSFSTLEIQRTEQGDSAMYLCASSLRQGLLREQYFGPGTRLTVT.

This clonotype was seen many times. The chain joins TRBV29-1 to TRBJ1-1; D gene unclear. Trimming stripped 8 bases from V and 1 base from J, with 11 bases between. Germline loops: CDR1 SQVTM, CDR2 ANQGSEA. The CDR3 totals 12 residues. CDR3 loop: CSIRGGNTEAFF. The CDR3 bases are TGCAGCATTCGCGGCGGGAACACTGAAGCTTTCTTT.

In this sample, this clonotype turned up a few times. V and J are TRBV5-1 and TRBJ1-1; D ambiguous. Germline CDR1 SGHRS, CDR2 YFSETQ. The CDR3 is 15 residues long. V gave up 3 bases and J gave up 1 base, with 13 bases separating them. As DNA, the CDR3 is TGCGCCAGCAGCTCGGGCCAAACCCAGAACACTGAAGCTTTCTTT. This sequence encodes CASSSGQTQNTEAFF.

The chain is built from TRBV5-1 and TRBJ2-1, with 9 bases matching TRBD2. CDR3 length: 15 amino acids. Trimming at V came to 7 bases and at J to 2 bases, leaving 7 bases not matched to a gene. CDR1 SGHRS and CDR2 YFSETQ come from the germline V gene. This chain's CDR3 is CASRGGGETYNEQFF. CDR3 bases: TGCGCCAGCCGCGGCGGGGGGGAGACCTACAATGAGCAGTTCTTC.

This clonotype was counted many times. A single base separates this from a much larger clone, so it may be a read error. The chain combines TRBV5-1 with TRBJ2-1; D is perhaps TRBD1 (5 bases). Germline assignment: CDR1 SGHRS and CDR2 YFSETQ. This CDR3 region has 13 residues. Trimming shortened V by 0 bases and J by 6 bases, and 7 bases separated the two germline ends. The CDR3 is CASSLGQTNEQFF. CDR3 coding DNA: TGCGCCAGCAGCTTGGGACAGACCAATGAGCAGTTCTTC.

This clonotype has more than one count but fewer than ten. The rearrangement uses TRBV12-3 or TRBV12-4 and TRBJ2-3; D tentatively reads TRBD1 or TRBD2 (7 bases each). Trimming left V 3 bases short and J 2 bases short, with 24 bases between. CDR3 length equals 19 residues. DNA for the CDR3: TGTGCCAGCAGTTTCCCAGGGGGGGGAGTTAGAGGGGCCACAGATACGCAGTATTTT. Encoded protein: CASSFPGGGVRGATDTQYF.